The 20 T cell receptor beta chains listed next were all sequenced from one sample in a study of OX40 agonist ivuxolimab in advanced cancers. Sequencing used immunoSEQ multiplex PCR; TCRdb keeps in-frame clones, though not all of them. The sample consists of about 72,000 clones, approximately 81% of them appearing once. Sequenced here: CD4+ or CD8+ T cells sorted from blood, sampled in a trial of the OX40 agonist ivuxolimab. The receptors stem from an adult with an advanced solid tumor such as melanoma, head and neck, liver or kidney cancer.

The chain couples TRBV4-3 to TRBJ2-7, with TRBD2 matching over 13 bases. With V trimmed by 3 bases and J by 4 bases, 0 bases remained unmatched. The CDR3 is made up of 14 amino acids. Germline CDR1 reads LGHNA; CDR2 reads YSLEER. The CDR3 DNA sequence: TGCGCCAGCAGCCAGGGACTAGCGGGGTACGAGCAGTACTTC. Translation: CASSQGLAGYEQYF.

J is TRBJ2-3 and V is TRBV7-3; D unresolved. Germline CDR1 reads SGHTA; CDR2 reads FQGTGA. The V gene lost 5 bases and the J gene lost 2 bases, with 8 bases spanning the gap. The CDR3 sequence is 13 residues long. CDR3 loop: CASSPENTDTQYF. DNA for the CDR3: TGTGCCAGCAGCCCGGAGAACACAGATACGCAGTATTTT.

This chain links TRBV5-1 with TRBJ1-1, with D possibly TRBD1 on 6 matching bases. With 4 bases removed from V and 8 bases from J, the gap between germline ends came to 18 bases. This CDR3 has 14 amino acids. The V gene's germline CDR1 is SGHRS and CDR2 YFSETQ. The CDR3 sequence: CASSPAGAPGEAFF. The CDR3 DNA reads as TGCGCCAGCAGCCCCGCAGGGGCGCCAGGGGAAGCTTTCTTT.

The J gene is TRBJ1-2, the V gene TRBV11-2; D is perhaps TRBD1 (5 bases). CDR1 and CDR2 (germline): SGHAT, FQNNGV. Between the trimmed V and J ends, which lost 2 bases and 4 bases, there was a span of 8 bases. The CDR3 runs 13 residues. CDR3 loop: CASSLSGPYGYTF. The CDR3 DNA reads as TGTGCCAGCAGCTTATCGGGACCCTATGGCTACACCTTC.

The chain is built from TRBV7-2 and TRBJ2-5; TRBD2 is a possible D gene (7 bases). CDR1 is SGHTA, CDR2 FQGNSA, per germline. Trimming took off 2 bases at V and 4 bases at J, with 17 bases between the two ends. CDR3 length: 16 amino acids. This CDR3 reads CASSLPSGGRTETQYF. The CDR3 DNA is TGTGCCAGCAGCTTACCCTCGGGGGGCCGGACAGAGACCCAGTACTTC.

The V call is TRBV11-2, the J call TRBJ2-1, with a weak D call TRBD1 (5 bases). V lost 5 bases, J lost 7 bases, and 18 bases lay in between. Germline-derived CDR1 and CDR2 are SGHAT and FQNNGV. This CDR3 contains 15 residues. For the CDR3, the DNA is TGTGCCAGCAGCGAAGGGGCTAATGAACTGAATGAGCAGTTCTTC. Translating gives CASSEGANELNEQFF.

The V call is TRBV6-5, the J call TRBJ1-1, with D uncertain. CDR1 and CDR2 (germline): MNHEY, SVGAGI. This CDR3 spans 13 amino acids. Trimming took 6 bases from V and 5 from J, leaving 13 bases between them. The CDR3 DNA is TGTGCCAGCAGCCCGGGAGTTACGACTGAAGCTTTCTTT. Translation: CASSPGVTTEAFF.

The rearrangement joins TRBV5-1 to TRBJ2-3; D is perhaps TRBD1 (6 bases). Trimming pared 3 bases from V and 6 bases from J, leaving 29 bases between. The germline V gene has CDR1 SGHRS and CDR2 YFSETQ. The length of the CDR3 is 19 residues. CDR3 in amino acids: CASSSFPPRGRGIRDTQYF. The DNA for the CDR3 is TGCGCCAGCAGCTCATTCCCCCCTCGGGGCAGGGGTATCCGCGATACGCAGTATTTT.

The chain uses TRBV6-6 and TRBJ2-7; 8 bases fit TRBD2. The V segment lost 5 bases and the J segment 2 bases; nucleotides outside the gene matches: 8. Germline V gene data show CDR1 as MNHNY and CDR2 as SVGAGI (reference sequence). CDR3 length equals 15 residues. The CDR3 here is CASSAPGLGTYEQYF. As DNA, the CDR3 is TGTGCCAGCAGTGCTCCGGGACTAGGGACCTACGAGCAGTACTTC.

A remark on this clone: Since no conserved phenylalanine or tryptophan closes the CDR3, a read error is the likely cause. It is unclear where the CDR3 begins or ends on the DNA, so no DNA is shown, and the CDR3 is as TCRdb lists it. J is TRBJ1-1 and V is TRBV18. The CDR3 is 14 residues long, counting both termini. The germline V gene has CDR1 KGHSH and CDR2 LQKENI. This CDR3 reads CASSPSSTGGGLEI.

V is TRBV7-3 and J is TRBJ2-1; tentative D call: TRBD1 (6 bases). Trimming cost V 3 bases and J 6 bases, with 12 bases left between them. Germline CDR1 and CDR2: SGHTA and FQGTGA. This CDR3 spans 14 amino acids. The CDR3 nucleotides are TGTGCCAGCAGCTTGAGGTCGGACAGCAATGAGCAGTTCTTC. It encodes CASSLRSDSNEQFF.

The chain employs TRBV18 and TRBJ2-2, with D possibly being TRBD2 (5 bases). V gave up 0 bases and J gave up 2 bases, with 7 bases separating them. Germline V CDR1 and CDR2: KGHSH, LQKENI. This CDR3 comprises 15 residues. The CDR3 loop reads CASSPPDLNTGELFF. The CDR3 region has the DNA TGTGCCAGCTCACCACCGGACTTAAACACCGGGGAGCTGTTTTTT.

V gene TRBV6-1 combines with J gene TRBJ2-7; D is perhaps TRBD2 (7 bases). Germline-derived CDR1 and CDR2 are MNHNS and SASEGT. The CDR3 spans 15 residues. Trimming took off 5 bases at V and 0 bases at J, with 14 bases between the two ends. CDR3 amino acids: CASSKGEGLSYEQYF. The CDR3, as DNA: TGTGCCAGCAGTAAGGGGGAGGGGCTCTCCTACGAGCAGTACTTC.

This CDR3 reads CASSAGLSTDTQYF. CDR3 DNA: TGCGCCAGCAGCGCCGGACTAAGCACAGATACGCAGTATTTT. The rearrangement uses TRBV5-1 and TRBJ2-3; D might be TRBD2 (6 bases). The CDR3 contains 14 residues. Germline lookup yields CDR1 SGHRS and CDR2 YFSETQ. The V end lost 4 bases, the J end lost 0 bases, and 9 bases lay between the germline ends.

V is TRBV6-5 and J is TRBJ2-7; D is unclear. The germline V gene has CDR1 MNHEY and CDR2 SVGAGI. CDR3 size: 16 residues. The V gene lost 0 bases and the J gene lost 1 base, with 13 bases spanning the gap. The chain's CDR3 is CASSYSSQVPSYEQYF. The CDR3 DNA sequence: TGTGCCAGCAGTTACTCGAGTCAGGTACCGTCCTACGAGCAGTACTTC.

The chain couples TRBV18 to TRBJ1-1; 10 bases match TRBD1. The CDR3 covers 15 residues. The J segment lost 4 bases and the V segment lost 6 bases, leaving 8 bases of the junction unmatched. Germline loops: CDR1 KGHSH, CDR2 LQKENI. The CDR3 loop is CASSVDRGQGTEAFF. In nucleotides, the CDR3 is TGTGCCAGCTCGGTCGACAGGGGGCAAGGCACTGAAGCTTTCTTT.

The CDR3 protein is CASSELGGGEAFF. The CDR3 bases are TGTGCCAGCAGTGAATTAGGCGGGGGCGAAGCTTTCTTT. This sequence joins TRBV25-1 and TRBJ1-1; perhaps TRBD1 as D (6 bases). CDR1 is MGHDK, CDR2 SYGVNS, per germline. This CDR3 has 13 amino acids. V dropped 1 base and J dropped 8 bases, with 11 bases sitting between them.

The chain uses TRBV7-9 and TRBJ2-5; D remains ambiguous. Trimming removed 5 bases at V and 5 bases at J, with 9 bases between. The CDR3 runs to 12 residues. Germline loops: CDR1 SEHNR, CDR2 FQNEAQ (reference sequence). The CDR3, as DNA: TGTGCCAGCAGCCCCCCCCCGGAGACCCAGTACTTC. Translating gives CASSPPPETQYF.

The chain carries TRBV29-1 and TRBJ1-2; D unresolved. Trimming took off 6 bases at V and 8 bases at J, with 13 bases between the two ends. The CDR3 is 11 residues long. Germline V CDR1 and CDR2: SQVTM, ANQGSEA. DNA of the CDR3: TGCAGCGTGAACCCCCTTAGCGGCTACACCTTC. Encoded protein: CSVNPLSGYTF.

V is TRBV9 and J is TRBJ2-1; D remains ambiguous. Deletions cut 0 bases from V and 15 bases from J, with 16 bases between. Germline CDR1 reads SGDLS; CDR2 reads YYNGEE. The CDR3 length is 13 residues. This chain's CDR3 is CASSVEVFSRRFF. For the CDR3, the DNA is TGTGCCAGCAGCGTAGAAGTCTTTTCCCGGCGGTTCTTC.